This TCR beta chain came from a study of blood T cell repertoires in COVID-19. Across the study: Researchers got acute and convalescent COVID-19 samples from the United States, Italy and Spain. PBMCs, B-cell-depleted T cells, or T cells provided the cDNA or gDNA that made up the material.

In the source study's methods: Cell counts per sample came from amplifying reference gene primers. Repertoires were generated with immunoSEQ multiplex PCR, while TCRdb's copy carries only in-frame clones and drops some. Clone size and the V and J calls come from that table; the DNA yielded D and trimming. The sample carries some 360,000 clones, approximately 89% recorded once. It was during active infection that Seattle patients were enrolled and then longitudinally followed. The sequenced material came from peripheral blood. The receptor was isolated from a woman aged 55-69 years with COVID-19, enrolled during active disease.

CDR3 residues: CSASGGGNQPQHF. The CDR3 DNA reads TGCAGTGCTAGTGGGGGCGGCAATCAGCCCCAGCATTTT. The chain recombines TRBV20-1 with TRBJ1-5, with D tentatively TRBD1 (6 bases). V shed 3 bases and J shed 2 bases, with 8 bases lying between them. There are 13 residues in the CDR3. Germline V lookup: CDR1 DFQATT, CDR2 SNEGSKA (reference sequence).